This TCR beta chain was identified in a study of cytomegalovirus exposure and HLA in healthy donors. Findings and caveats of the study: Most sequenced TCRs were rare (though some public TCRs occurred in many donors). Several of the most significant clusters appeared, in a later analysis, to be linked to common viral pathogens. It has been reported that TCR beta sequences accurately predicted the HLA-A and HLA-B alleles of most subjects. Indistinguishable V segments, including TRBV6-2 and TRBV6-3, were excluded.

There are 14 residues in the CDR3. From germline, CDR1 is SNHLY and CDR2 FYNNEI. Trimming removed 6 bases from V and 2 bases from J, with 10 bases in between. Researchers ran the PCR with 60 Vbeta and 13 Jbeta primers. Assay used: immunoSEQ multiplex PCR; TCRdb lists only in-frame clones, some missing. The profile shows roughly 55,000 clones, about three quarters of them singletons. Points on this clone: Its antigen is still unknown.

The sequenced sample was PBMCs. The genes are TRBV2 and TRBJ1-4; no definite D call. This clonotype was obtained from a female donor in good health and CMV-seronegative. The CDR3 spells CASREEKTNEKLFF. For the CDR3, the DNA is TGTGCCAGCAGGGAGGAGAAGACTAATGAAAAACTGTTTTTT.